A selection of T cell receptor beta chains follows, all from one sample in a study of shared clonotypes between healthy human individuals. Method: immunoSEQ multiplex PCR; TCRdb's copy keeps in-frame clones and lacks some. The sample includes roughly 2.2 million clones, over 85% of them seen just once. Sequenced material: naive CD4+ T cells from PBMCs. The receptors were sampled from a man in his late teens or twenties in good health. Some clones in this sample may be carry-over from other donors' samples. Each CDR3 is given with its conserved first and last residue. The D gene is left open where the match is weak.

j_gene: TRBJ1-3
d_gene: TRBD1
v_gene: TRBV5-1
CDR3nt: TGCGCCAGCAGCTTGGAGACAGGGCCTGGAAACACCATATATTTT
CDR3aa: CASSLETGPGNTIYF

j_gene: TRBJ1-4
d_gene: .
v_gene: TRBV29-1
CDR3nt: TGCAGCGTTGTCCGGGGGATTAATGAAAAACTGTTTTTT
CDR3aa: CSVVRGINEKLFF

j_gene: TRBJ1-2
d_gene: .
v_gene: TRBV27
CDR3nt: TGTGCCAGCAGTTTATCGTTTCATACCCGAGGGGGGGGCCTGACCTTC
CDR3aa: CASSLSFHTRGGGLTF

j_gene: TRBJ2-7
d_gene: .
v_gene: TRBV18
CDR3nt: TGTGCCAGCTCACCCACGCGGGGTCCCTACGAGCAGTACTTC
CDR3aa: CASSPTRGPYEQYF

j_gene: TRBJ2-1
d_gene: TRBD2
v_gene: TRBV11-2
CDR3nt: TGTGCCAGCAGTACCGGGACTAGCGGGAGGTCTAACTTCAATGAGCAGTTCTTC
CDR3aa: CASSTGTSGRSNFNEQFF

j_gene: TRBJ2-2
d_gene: .
v_gene: TRBV28
CDR3nt: TGTGCCAGCAGTTCGGACAGACGGACAAACACCGGGGAGCTGTTTTTT
CDR3aa: CASSSDRRTNTGELFF

j_gene: TRBJ2-3
d_gene: TRBD2
v_gene: TRBV5-1
CDR3nt: TGCGCCAGCAATCGGGGGACTATCACAGATACGCAGTATTTT
CDR3aa: CASNRGTITDTQYF

j_gene: TRBJ2-2
d_gene: TRBD2
v_gene: TRBV18
CDR3nt: TGTGCCAGCTCACCCAGACTAGCGGGAAACACCGGGGAGCTGTTTTTT
CDR3aa: CASSPRLAGNTGELFF

j_gene: TRBJ1-2
d_gene: .
v_gene: TRBV4-1
CDR3nt: TGCGCCAGCAGCCTTCCCGGGTCGCGGGGGGGCTACACCTTC
CDR3aa: CASSLPGSRGGYTF

j_gene: TRBJ2-7
d_gene: TRBD2
v_gene: TRBV29-1
CDR3nt: TGCAGCGTTGAATTTGGGTCGGCGGGAGGAAATTACGAGCAGTACTTC
CDR3aa: CSVEFGSAGGNYEQYF

j_gene: TRBJ2-2
d_gene: .
v_gene: TRBV7-3
CDR3nt: TGTGCCAGCAGCTTAACGTGGGGGACCGGGGAGCTGTTTTTT
CDR3aa: CASSLTWGTGELFF

j_gene: TRBJ2-7
d_gene: TRBD2
v_gene: TRBV5-1
CDR3nt: TGCGCCAGCAGCTTGCTAGCGGGAGATAGCTACGAGCAGTACTTC
CDR3aa: CASSLLAGDSYEQYF

j_gene: TRBJ2-7
d_gene: TRBD2
v_gene: TRBV30
CDR3nt: TGTGCCTGGAGTGTCATTTCGGGGGGCGAGCAGTACTTC
CDR3aa: CAWSVISGGEQYF